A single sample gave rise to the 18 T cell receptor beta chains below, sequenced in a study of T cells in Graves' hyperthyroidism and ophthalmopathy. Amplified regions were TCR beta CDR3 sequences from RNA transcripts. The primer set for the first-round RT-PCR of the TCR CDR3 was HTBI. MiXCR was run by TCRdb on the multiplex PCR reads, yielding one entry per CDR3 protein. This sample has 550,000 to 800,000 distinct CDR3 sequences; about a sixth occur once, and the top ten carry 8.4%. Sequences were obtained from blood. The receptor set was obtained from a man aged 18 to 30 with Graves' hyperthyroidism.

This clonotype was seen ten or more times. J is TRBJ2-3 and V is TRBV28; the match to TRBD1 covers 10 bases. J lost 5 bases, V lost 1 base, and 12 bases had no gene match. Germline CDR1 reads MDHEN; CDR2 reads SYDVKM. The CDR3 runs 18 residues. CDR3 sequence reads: CASSLLKRGQGMGDTQYF. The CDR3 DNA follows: TGTGCCAGCAGTTTATTGAAGCGGGGACAGGGGATGGGAGATACGCAGTATTTT.

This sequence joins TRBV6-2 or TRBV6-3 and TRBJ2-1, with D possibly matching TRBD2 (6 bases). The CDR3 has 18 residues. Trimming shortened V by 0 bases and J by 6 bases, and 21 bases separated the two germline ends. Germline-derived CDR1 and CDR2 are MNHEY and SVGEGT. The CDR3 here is CASSYSSGSGPTGNEQFF. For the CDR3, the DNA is TGTGCCAGCAGTTACTCGAGCGGAAGCGGGCCTACCGGCAATGAGCAGTTCTTC.

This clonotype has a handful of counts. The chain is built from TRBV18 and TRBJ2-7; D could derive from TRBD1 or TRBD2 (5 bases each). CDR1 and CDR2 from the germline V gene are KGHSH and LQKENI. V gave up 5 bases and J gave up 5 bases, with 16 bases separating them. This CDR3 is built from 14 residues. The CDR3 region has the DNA TGTGCCAGCTCAGTCCTCCGGGACGGGGACGAGCAGTACTTC. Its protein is CASSVLRDGDEQYF. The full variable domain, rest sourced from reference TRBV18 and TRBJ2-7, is NAGVMQNPRHLVRRRGQEARLRCSPMKGHSHVYWYRQLPEEGLKFMVYLQKENIIDESGMPKERFSAEFPKEGPSILRIQQVVRGDSAAYFCASSVLRDGDEQYFGPGTRLTVT.

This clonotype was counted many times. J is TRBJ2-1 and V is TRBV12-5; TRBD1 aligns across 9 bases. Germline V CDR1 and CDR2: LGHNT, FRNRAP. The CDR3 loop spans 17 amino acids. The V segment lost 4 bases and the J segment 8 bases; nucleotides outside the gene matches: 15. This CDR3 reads CASGYKSTGQGRDEQFF. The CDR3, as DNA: TGTGCTAGTGGTTATAAAAGTACGGGACAGGGCCGGGATGAGCAGTTCTTC.

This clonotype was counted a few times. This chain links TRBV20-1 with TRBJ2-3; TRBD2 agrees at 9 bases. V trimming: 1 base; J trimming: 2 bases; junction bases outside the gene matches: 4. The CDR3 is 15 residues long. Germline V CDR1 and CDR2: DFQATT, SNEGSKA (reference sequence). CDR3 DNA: TGCAGTGCTAGAGCGGCTAGCGGGATCACAGATACGCAGTATTTT. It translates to CSARAASGITDTQYF.

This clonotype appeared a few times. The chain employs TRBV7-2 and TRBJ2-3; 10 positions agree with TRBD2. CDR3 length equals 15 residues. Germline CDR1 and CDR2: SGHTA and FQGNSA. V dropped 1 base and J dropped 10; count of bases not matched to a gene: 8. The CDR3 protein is CASSLDDTSGISQYF. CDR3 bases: TGTGCCAGCAGCTTAGATGATACTAGCGGGATCTCGCAGTATTTT.

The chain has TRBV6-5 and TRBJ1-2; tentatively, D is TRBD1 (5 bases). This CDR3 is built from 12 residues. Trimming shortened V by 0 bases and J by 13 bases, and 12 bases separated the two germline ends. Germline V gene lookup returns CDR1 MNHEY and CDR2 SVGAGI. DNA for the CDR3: TGTGCCAGCAGTTACTCGGGCAAAGGGGTCACCTTC. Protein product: CASSYSGKGVTF.

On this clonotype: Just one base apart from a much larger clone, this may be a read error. CDR3 region: CASSFTGSYGYTF. CDR3 DNA: TGTGCCAGCAGTTTCACAGGGAGCTATGGCTACACCTTC. The chain is built from TRBV27 and TRBJ1-2, with a possible D match to TRBD1 (6 bases). Looked up from germline, CDR1 is MNHEY and CDR2 is SMNVEV (reference sequence). Trimming shortened V by 3 bases and J by 4 bases, and 9 bases separated the two germline ends. The CDR3 runs 13 residues.

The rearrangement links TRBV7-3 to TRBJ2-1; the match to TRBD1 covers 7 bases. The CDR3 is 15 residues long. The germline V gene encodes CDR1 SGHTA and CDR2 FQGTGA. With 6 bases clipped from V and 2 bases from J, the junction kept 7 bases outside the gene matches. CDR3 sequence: CASSTGATAYNEQFF. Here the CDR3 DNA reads TGTGCCAGCAGTACAGGGGCGACCGCCTACAATGAGCAGTTCTTC.

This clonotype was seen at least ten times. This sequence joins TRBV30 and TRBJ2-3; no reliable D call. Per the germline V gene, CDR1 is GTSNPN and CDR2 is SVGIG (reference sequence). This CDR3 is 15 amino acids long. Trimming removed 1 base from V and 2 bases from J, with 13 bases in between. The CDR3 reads CAWSEESRDTDTQYF. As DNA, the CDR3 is TGTGCCTGGAGTGAAGAATCAAGGGACACAGATACGCAGTATTTT.

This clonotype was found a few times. The CDR3 DNA reads TGTGCCAGCAGTTACAAGGGTAATGAGCAGTTCTTC. Residues: CASSYKGNEQFF. The V call is TRBV27, the J call TRBJ2-1; D not certain. V was clipped by 4 bases and J by 7 bases, with 8 bases between them. The germline gives CDR1 MNHEY, CDR2 SMNVEV (reference sequence). The CDR3 extends over 12 amino acids.

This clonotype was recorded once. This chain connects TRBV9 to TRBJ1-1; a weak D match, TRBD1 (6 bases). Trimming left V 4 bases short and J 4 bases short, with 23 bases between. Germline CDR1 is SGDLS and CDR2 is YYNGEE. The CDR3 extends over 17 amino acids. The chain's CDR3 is CASSPLDRPEWVTEAFF. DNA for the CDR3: TGTGCCAGCAGCCCGTTGGACAGACCTGAATGGGTCACTGAAGCTTTCTTT.

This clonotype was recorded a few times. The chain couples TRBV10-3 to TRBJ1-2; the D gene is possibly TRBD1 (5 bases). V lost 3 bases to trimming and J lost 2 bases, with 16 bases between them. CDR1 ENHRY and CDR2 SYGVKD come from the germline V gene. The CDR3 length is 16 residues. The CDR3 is CAISDRVSLTNYGYTF. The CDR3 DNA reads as TGTGCCATCAGTGACAGGGTGAGCCTTACGAACTATGGCTACACCTTC.

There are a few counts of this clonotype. The DNA of the CDR3 is TGCAGTGCTACTAGCGGGGGGGCAGATACGCAGTATTTT. It encodes CSATSGGADTQYF. The V gene is TRBV20-1, the J gene TRBJ2-3; 12 bases map to TRBD2. V was pared by 4 bases and J by 4 bases, with 0 bases of the junction left unmatched. From germline, CDR1 is DFQATT and CDR2 SNEGSKA (reference sequence). The length of the CDR3 is 13 residues.

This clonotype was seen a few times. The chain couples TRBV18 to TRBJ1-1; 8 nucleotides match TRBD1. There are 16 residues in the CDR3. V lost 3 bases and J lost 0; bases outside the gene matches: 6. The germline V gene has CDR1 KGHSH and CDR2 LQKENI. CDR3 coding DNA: TGTGCCAGCTCACCCAGGACAGGGTATATGAACACTGAAGCTTTCTTT. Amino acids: CASSPRTGYMNTEAFF.

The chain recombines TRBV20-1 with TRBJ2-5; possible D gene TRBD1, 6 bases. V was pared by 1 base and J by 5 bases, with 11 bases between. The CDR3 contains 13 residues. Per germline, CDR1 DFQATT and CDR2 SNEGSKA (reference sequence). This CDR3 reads CSARVLGAETQYF. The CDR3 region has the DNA TGCAGTGCTAGAGTGCTGGGGGCGGAGACCCAGTACTTC.

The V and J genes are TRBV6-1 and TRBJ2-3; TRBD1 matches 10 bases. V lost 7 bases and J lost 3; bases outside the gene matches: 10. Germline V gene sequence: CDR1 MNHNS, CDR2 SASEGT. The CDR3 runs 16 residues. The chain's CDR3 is CASTSRGTGDTDTQYF. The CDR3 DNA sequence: TGTGCCAGCACCTCCAGGGGGACAGGGGATACAGATACGCAGTATTTT.

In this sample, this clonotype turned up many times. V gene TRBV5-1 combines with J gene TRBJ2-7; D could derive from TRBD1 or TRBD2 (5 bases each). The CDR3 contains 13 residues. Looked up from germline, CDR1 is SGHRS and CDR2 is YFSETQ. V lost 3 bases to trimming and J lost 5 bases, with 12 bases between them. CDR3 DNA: TGCGCCAGCAGCTCGGGACCCAGGGACGAGCAGTACTTC. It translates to CASSSGPRDEQYF.